The clone carrying this T cell receptor (beta chain) was picked up a small number of times. CDR1 and CDR2 from the germline V gene are MNHEY and SVGAGI. V lost 6 bases and J lost 2; bases outside the gene matches: 6. CDR3 length equals 15 residues. This sample is drawn from a study of blood T cell repertoires in COVID-19. Per the original methods: Reference gene primer amplification in the assay estimated nucleated cell counts. The protocol was immunoSEQ multiplex PCR, while the TCRdb copy is restricted to in-frame clones and leaves out a portion. D and trimming come from the DNA, and the V and J calls and clone size come from that table. The sample has about 270,000 clones, approximately 88% seen once.

The J gene is TRBJ1-5, the V gene TRBV6-5; 8 bases are shared with TRBD1. Sequenced sample: PBMCs or T cells enriched from blood (not recorded which). This sequence was found in a woman in her twenties or thirties who had recovered from COVID-19. The CDR3 DNA reads TGTGCCAGCAGCTCCACAGGGGGAGGCAATCAGCCCCAGCATTTT. Its translation: CASSSTGGGNQPQHF.